This TCR beta chain comes out of a study of T cell changes during pregnancy in multiple sclerosis. Clones were read by immunoSEQ multiplex PCR, and TCRdb kept only the in-frame ones, dropping some. The data hold tens of thousands of clones, with 92% observed a single time. With 2 bases removed from V and 3 bases from J, the gap between germline ends came to 17 bases. Germline CDR1 reads SGHTA; CDR2 reads FQGNSA. The CDR3 extends over 17 amino acids. The receptor was isolated from a female donor with multiple sclerosis, enrolled in a pregnancy study. The chain employs TRBV7-2 and TRBJ1-3, with D perhaps matching TRBD1 (5 bases). The sample consisted of peripheral blood, taken in the first trimester of pregnancy. The CDR3 loop is CASSLRRAPGSGNTIYF. The CDR3 nucleotides are TGTGCCAGCAGCTTACGCAGGGCCCCTGGAAGTGGAAACACCATATATTTT.